The sequence of this T cell receptor (beta chain) was determined in a study of cytomegalovirus exposure and HLA in healthy donors. Germline CDR1 and CDR2: MGHDK and SYGVNS. The germline V and J ends were trimmed by 3 bases and 4 bases, with 15 bases remaining between them. This CDR3 spans 15 amino acids. The PCR contained 60 Vbeta and 13 Jbeta primers. Clones were sequenced by immunoSEQ multiplex PCR, and TCRdb holds only the in-frame ones, with some missing. Among approximately 6,800 clones listed, roughly 51% were seen once. This clone was detected only a few times. The sequence derives from a man aged 30 to 39 in good health and CMV-seropositive. Sequencing was carried out using PBMCs. The chain is built from TRBV25-1 and TRBJ2-5, with TRBD2 as a possible D gene (5 bases). As DNA, the CDR3 is TGTGCCAGCAGTGAGAGGGCTACCCGGGGAGAGACCCAGTACTTC. It specifies CASSERATRGETQYF.